A selection of T cell receptor beta chains follows, all from one sample in a study of blood T cell repertoires in COVID-19. Produced via immunoSEQ multiplex PCR; TCRdb's table is partial and in-frame only. The sample holds over 30,000 clones; roughly 88% are singletons and the top ten take around 6.9%. Specimen: peripheral blood. The receptors come from a human donor in a cohort sampled during active COVID-19. The CDR3 runs from the conserved cysteine through the conserved F or W.

J	V	CDR3
TRBJ2-1	TRBV7-2	CASSMREVAYNEQFF
TRBJ2-4	TRBV3-1/TRBV3-2	CASSQSWGQEKNIQYF
TRBJ2-7	TRBV18	CASSSGDRGYEQYF
TRBJ2-1	TRBV18	CASSSGTRTNNEQFF
TRBJ2-5	TRBV5-4	CASSYLAGGETQYF
TRBJ2-1	TRBV9	CASSVLENGNYNEQFF
TRBJ1-5	TRBV6-2/TRBV6-3	CASSYWQGGNQHF
TRBJ1-1	TRBV4-1	CASSREDGTGAFF
TRBJ1-4	TRBV28	CASSGQVGGLFF
TRBJ2-3	TRBV4-1	CASSQDKRGGVNTQYF
TRBJ2-3	TRBV6-5	CASSLTRGDTQYF
TRBJ2-7	TRBV2	CASLLAGGPGEQYF
TRBJ2-5	TRBV5-5	CASFVAGGPGETQYF
TRBJ2-3	TRBV5-1	CASSLGPNTQYF
TRBJ2-7	TRBV27	CASSLEGWGRFAYEQYF
TRBJ2-7	TRBV19	CASNTGRHSSYEQYF
TRBJ2-1	TRBV28	CASSLIGLAGENNEQFF
TRBJ2-4	TRBV5-1	CASSLGDRNIQYF
TRBJ2-1	TRBV7-9	CASSPTSGWSYNEQFF
TRBJ2-3	TRBV5-4	CASSFRSGRSSDTQYF
TRBJ2-3	TRBV27	CASRMADTQYF
TRBJ2-3	TRBV3-1/TRBV3-2	CASSKSGGTDTQYF
TRBJ2-1	TRBV24-1	CATRGTSGRSYNEQFF
TRBJ2-3	TRBV7-2	CASSFSGASTDTQYF
TRBJ1-1	TRBV9	CAIHPTEGMAEAFF
TRBJ2-5	TRBV7-2	CASSYRTSPGTQYF
TRBJ2-3	TRBV19	CASSIVASTDTQYF